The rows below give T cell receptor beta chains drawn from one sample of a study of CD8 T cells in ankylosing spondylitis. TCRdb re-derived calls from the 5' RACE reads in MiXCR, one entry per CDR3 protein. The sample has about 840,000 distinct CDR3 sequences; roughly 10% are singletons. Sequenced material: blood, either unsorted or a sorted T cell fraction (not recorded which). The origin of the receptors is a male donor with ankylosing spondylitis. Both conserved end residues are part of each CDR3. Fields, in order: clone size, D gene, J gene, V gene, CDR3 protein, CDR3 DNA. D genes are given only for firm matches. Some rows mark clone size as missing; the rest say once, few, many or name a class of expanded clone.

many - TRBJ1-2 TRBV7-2 CASSLAMGSGYTF TGTGCCAGCAGCTTAGCGATGGGGTCTGGCTACACCTTC
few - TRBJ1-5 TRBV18 CASSPLGYLSDQYQPQHF TGTGCCAGCTCACCACTTGGATACCTCTCAGATCAATATCAGCCCCAGCATTTT
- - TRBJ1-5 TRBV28 CASSLLPSNQPQHF TGTGCCAGCAGTTTATTACCCTCCAATCAGCCCCAGCATTTT
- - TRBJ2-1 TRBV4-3 CASSQALAGGPYNEQFF TGCGCCAGCAGCCAAGCCCTAGCAGGAGGTCCTTACAATGAGCAGTTCTTC
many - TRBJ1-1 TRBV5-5 CASSLVGSEAFF TGTGCCAGCAGCTTGGTGGGGTCTGAAGCTTTCTTT
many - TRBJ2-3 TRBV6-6 CASSSIGDTQYF TGTGCCAGCAGCTCTATCGGGGATACGCAGTATTTT
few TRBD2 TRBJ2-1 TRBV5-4 CASSSRTSGRGEQFF TGTGCCAGCAGCTCGCGGACTAGCGGGAGGGGTGAGCAGTTCTTC
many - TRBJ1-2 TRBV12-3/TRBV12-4 CASSLAERGSYGYTF TGTGCCAGCAGTTTAGCGGAGAGGGGGTCCTATGGCTACACCTTC
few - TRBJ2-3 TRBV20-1 CSAQKGSSTDTQYF TGCAGTGCCCAAAAGGGCTCTAGCACAGATACGCAGTATTTT
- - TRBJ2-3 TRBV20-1 CSAKGVADTQYF TGCAGTGCAAAGGGGGTTGCAGATACGCAGTATTTT
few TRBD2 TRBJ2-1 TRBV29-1 CSAGTRAYNEQFF TGCAGCGCCGGGACTAGAGCTTACAATGAGCAGTTCTTC
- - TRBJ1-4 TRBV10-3 CAISAFWTLTNEKLFF TGTGCCATCAGTGCCTTTTGGACACTAACTAATGAAAAACTGTTTTTT
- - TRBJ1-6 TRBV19 CASTSQDRLNSPLHF TGTGCCAGTACCTCACAGGACAGATTGAATTCACCCCTCCACTTT
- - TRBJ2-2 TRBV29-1 CSAGQGEFTGELFF TGCAGCGCGGGGCAGGGTGAATTCACCGGGGAGCTGTTTTTT
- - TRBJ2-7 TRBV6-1 CASSEPGLPYEQYF TGTGCCAGCAGTGAACCGGGGCTCCCTTACGAGCAGTACTTC
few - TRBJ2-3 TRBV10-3 CAIKEAASTDTQYF TGTGCCATCAAGGAAGCGGCTAGCACAGATACGCAGTATTTT
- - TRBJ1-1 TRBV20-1 CSATTVGNTEAFF TGCAGTGCTACTACCGTAGGGAACACTGAAGCTTTCTTT
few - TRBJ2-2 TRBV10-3 CAVRGIFTGELFF TGTGCCGTCAGGGGAATCTTCACCGGGGAGCTGTTTTTT
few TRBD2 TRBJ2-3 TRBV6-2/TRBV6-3 CASSPFASGVGTDTQYF TGTGCCAGCAGCCCCTTTGCTAGCGGGGTAGGCACAGATACGCAGTATTTT
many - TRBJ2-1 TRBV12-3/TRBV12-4 CASSPEYNEQFF TGTGCCAGCAGTCCAGAATACAATGAGCAGTTCTTC
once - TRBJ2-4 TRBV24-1 CATGPRGKNIQYF TGTGCCACCGGGCCAAGGGGAAAAAACATTCAGTACTTC
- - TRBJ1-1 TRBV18 CASSPQQGGTEAFF TGTGCCAGCTCACCCCAACAAGGTGGGACTGAAGCTTTCTTT